The 26 T cell receptor beta chains below all came from one sample that was sequenced in a study of cytomegalovirus exposure and HLA in healthy donors (dated by TCRdb to between 2016 and 2019). Library prep was done by the immunoSEQ multiplex PCR assay. For the multiplex PCR, a mixture combining 60 forward primers for TCR Vbeta segments and 13 reverse primers for TCR Jbeta segments was used. The table comes from immuneACCESS by way of TCRdb, which keeps in-frame sequences with V and J called. Part of the clones is missing from these tables; in studies checked, under half for an unresolved V gene and the rest for unknown reasons. The table kept for this sample lists just under 60,000 clones. The ten largest clones capture 4% of the sample. Sequences were obtained from PBMCs. All receptors derive from a male donor in good health and CMV-seronegative.

The DNA for the CDR3 is TGCGCCAGCAGCTTCGCCGGGAGGCCCGCCGATTCACCCCTCCACTTT. Translation gives CASSFAGRPADSPLHF. This rearrangement joins TRBV5-1 to TRBJ1-6; D is uncertain. Looked up from germline, CDR1 is SGHRS and CDR2 is YFSETQ. The CDR3 covers 16 residues. Trimming shortened V by 2 bases and J by 8 bases, and 17 bases separated the two germline ends.

This chain joins TRBV7-3 and TRBJ1-1; D is perhaps TRBD1 (6 bases). Germline loops: CDR1 SGHTA, CDR2 FQGTGA. This CDR3 has 13 amino acids. Trimming left V 5 bases short and J 1 base short, with 8 bases between. The CDR3 loop is CASSVQGNTEAFF. The CDR3 DNA is TGTGCCAGCAGCGTACAGGGGAACACTGAAGCTTTCTTT.

The rearrangement links TRBV28 to TRBJ2-4; 13 nucleotides line up with TRBD2. Germline CDR1 MDHEN, CDR2 SYDVKM. The CDR3 extends over 16 amino acids. The trim removed 6 bases at V and 9 bases at J, leaving 11 bases unmatched. CDR3 in amino acids: CASSLAETSGRIIQYF. The CDR3 DNA follows: TGTGCCAGCAGCCTAGCCGAGACTAGCGGGAGGATCATTCAGTACTTC.

On this clone itself: The junction departs from the called germline gene at one end, perhaps through a read error. V gene TRBV7-7 combines with J gene TRBJ2-5; D unresolved. Per the germline V gene, CDR1 is SSHAT and CDR2 is FNYEAQ (reference sequence). CDR3 length equals 13 residues. The CDR3 DNA follows: TGTGCTAGCAGCTTAGCCCCGGAAGAGACCCAGTACTTC. This translates into CASSLAPEETQYF.

This rearrangement joins TRBV4-1 to TRBJ1-6; possibly TRBD1 for D (5 bases). The CDR3 extends over 20 amino acids. With 1 base removed from V and 4 bases from J, the gap between germline ends came to 23 bases. Germline assignment: CDR1 MGHRA and CDR2 YSYEKL. CDR3 region: CASSQGKTGGAATYNSPLHF. The CDR3 DNA follows: TGCGCCAGCAGCCAAGGAAAAACGGGAGGGGCCGCGACTTATAATTCACCCCTCCACTTT.

V and J are TRBV13 and TRBJ2-7; 13 bases are a match to TRBD2. J was trimmed by 0 bases and V by 4 bases; bases with no gene match: 9. This CDR3 has 18 amino acids. Germline CDR1 reads PRHDT; CDR2 reads FYEKMQ (reference sequence). DNA for the CDR3: TGTGCCAGCAGCTGCGGGGGACTAGCGGGGAACTTCTCCTACGAGCAGTACTTC. Translation gives CASSCGGLAGNFSYEQYF. Full variable domain (missing parts from reference TRBV13 and TRBJ2-7): AAGVIQSPRHLIKEKRETATLKCYPIPRHDTVYWYQQGPGQDPQFLISFYEKMQSDKGSIPDRFSAQQFSDYHSELNMSSLELGDSALYFCASSCGGLAGNFSYEQYFGPGTRLTVT.

This chain links TRBV18 with TRBJ2-7; perhaps TRBD2 as D (6 bases). Germline V gene data show CDR1 as KGHSH and CDR2 as LQKENI. Trimming took 6 bases from V and 7 from J, leaving 22 bases between them. This CDR3 is built from 15 residues. DNA for the CDR3: TGTGCCAGCTCCCAAGGATTAGCGGCGCTAGGGGAGCAGTACTTC. This codes for CASSQGLAALGEQYF.

The V and J genes are TRBV29-1 and TRBJ1-1, with a weak D call TRBD1 (6 bases). The V gene lost 5 bases and the J gene lost 3 bases, with 10 bases spanning the gap. This CDR3 comprises 12 residues. Germline V gives CDR1 SQVTM, CDR2 ANQGSEA. The CDR3 region is CSVSRGYTEAFF. The DNA of the CDR3 is TGCAGCGTTTCTAGGGGGTACACTGAAGCTTTCTTT.

The rearrangement joins TRBV7-2 to TRBJ1-1; D gene unclear. V gave up 3 bases and J gave up 1 base, with 6 bases separating them. This CDR3 comprises 13 residues. Per germline, CDR1 SGHTA and CDR2 FQGNSA. The CDR3 sequence: CASSLGANTEAFF. As DNA, the CDR3 is TGTGCCAGCAGCTTGGGAGCGAACACTGAAGCTTTCTTT.

The V and J genes are TRBV7-9 and TRBJ2-7; maybe TRBD1 (5 bases). The germline V and J ends were trimmed by 5 bases and 0 bases, with 11 bases remaining between them. This CDR3 contains 14 residues. The germline V gene has CDR1 SEHNR and CDR2 FQNEAQ (reference sequence). DNA of the CDR3: TGTGCCAGCAGCGATGGACAAGCCTCCTACGAGCAGTACTTC. It yields the protein CASSDGQASYEQYF.

The chain joins TRBV29-1 to TRBJ1-2; perhaps TRBD1 as D (5 bases). The CDR3 has 10 residues. The germline CDR1 and CDR2 sequences are SQVTM and ANQGSEA. V lost 4 bases to trimming and J lost 6 bases, with 6 bases between them. The CDR3 reads CSVVTDGYTF. In nucleotides, the CDR3 is TGCAGCGTTGTGACAGATGGCTACACCTTC.

This chain uses TRBV6-6 with TRBJ2-3; maybe TRBD2 (6 bases). The length of the CDR3 is 12 residues. Trimming left V 6 bases short and J 5 bases short, with 9 bases between. Germline loops: CDR1 MNHNY, CDR2 SVGAGI (reference sequence). In nucleotides, the CDR3 is TGTGCCAGCAGATTGGAGGGAGATACGCAGTATTTT. Translated, it gives CASRLEGDTQYF.

This chain connects TRBV7-9 to TRBJ2-7; 8 bases agree with TRBD1. Germline lookup yields CDR1 SEHNR and CDR2 FQNEAQ (reference sequence). The CDR3 covers 17 residues. Trimming removed 5 bases from V and 2 bases from J; junction bases left unmatched: 14. The CDR3 protein is CASSAPVTGATAYEQYF. CDR3 sequence (DNA): TGTGCCAGCAGCGCCCCCGTGACAGGGGCTACCGCCTACGAGCAGTACTTC. The full variable domain, with the rest looked up from reference TRBV7-9 and TRBJ2-7, is DTGVSQNPRHKITKRGQNVTFRCDPISEHNRLYWYRQTLGQGPEFLTYFQNEAQLEKSRLLSDRFSAERPKGSFSTLEIQRTEQGDSAMYLCASSAPVTGATAYEQYFGPGTRLTVT.

V usage is TRBV18 and J usage is TRBJ2-1; 7 bases agree with TRBD1. V shed 2 bases and J 9 bases; nucleotides not matched to a gene: 16. Germline CDR1 is KGHSH and CDR2 is LQKENI. This CDR3 has 17 residues. CDR3 bases: TGTGCCAGCTCACCAAGAAATTCAGGACAGGTAGGCGGTGAGCAGTTCTTC. The encoded protein is CASSPRNSGQVGGEQFF.

For the CDR3, the DNA is TGTGCCAGCAGCTACGGGGACAGGGGGACAAACTATGGCTACACCTTC. Translating it yields CASSYGDRGTNYGYTF. The rearrangement links TRBV6-5 to TRBJ1-2, with 11 bases identical to TRBD1. CDR1 is MNHEY, CDR2 SVGAGI, per germline. The CDR3 has 16 residues. V shed 6 bases, J shed 2 bases, and the junction held 8 bases outside the gene matches.

The rearrangement links TRBV30 to TRBJ1-2, with D uncertain. The V gene's germline CDR1 is GTSNPN and CDR2 SVGIG (reference sequence). Trimming cost V 0 bases and J 2 bases, with 7 bases left between them. The CDR3 consists of 13 residues. The DNA of the CDR3 is TGTGCCTGGAGTGTTACCGGGAACTATGGCTACACCTTC. Translating it yields CAWSVTGNYGYTF.

The chain joins TRBV18 to TRBJ2-1; 10 nucleotides line up with TRBD2. Looked up from germline, CDR1 is KGHSH and CDR2 is LQKENI. The length of the CDR3 is 15 residues. J lost 8 bases, V lost 1 base, and 5 bases had no gene match. The CDR3, as DNA: TGTGCCAGCTCACCACAACTAGCGGGGAACGATGAGCAGTTCTTC. Its protein is CASSPQLAGNDEQFF. The full variable domain, in which reference TRBV18 and TRBJ2-1 provide the parts outside the CDR3, is NAGVMQNPRHLVRRRGQEARLRCSPMKGHSHVYWYRQLPEEGLKFMVYLQKENIIDESGMPKERFSAEFPKEGPSILRIQQVVRGDSAAYFCASSPQLAGNDEQFFGPGTRLTVL.

The CDR3 sequence is CASSAGMHPRTGNTIYF. CDR3 nucleotides: TGTGCCAGCTCAGCCGGGATGCACCCAAGGACGGGAAACACCATATATTTT. The chain links TRBV18 to TRBJ1-3; no clear D gene. CDR1 and CDR2 from the germline V gene are KGHSH and LQKENI. The CDR3 contains 17 residues. Between the trimmed V and J ends, which lost 5 bases and 4 bases, there was a span of 21 bases.

The CDR3 bases are TGTGCCAGCAGCGTAGAGGCGGGCACAGATACGCAGTATTTT. Its translation: CASSVEAGTDTQYF. The chain joins TRBV9 to TRBJ2-3, with D hard to call. V lost 0 bases and J 1 base, leaving 6 bases between the germline ends. Germline values: CDR1 SGDLS, CDR2 YYNGEE. The CDR3 covers 14 residues.

With regard to this clone: Sequence at one end of the junction differs from germline and may be a read error. The rearrangement uses TRBV7-2 and TRBJ2-3; D might be TRBD2 (7 bases). This CDR3 is built from 14 residues. CDR1 SGHTA and CDR2 FQGNSA come from the germline V gene. The CDR3 DNA sequence: TGTGCCAGCAGCTTTGGGGGGGCCGACGATAAGCAGTATTTT. Translation: CASSFGGADDKQYF.

The J gene is TRBJ2-3, the V gene TRBV9; maybe TRBD1 (6 bases). CDR3 length equals 14 residues. Germline V gene lookup returns CDR1 SGDLS and CDR2 YYNGEE. V lost 4 bases to trimming and J lost 2 bases, with 11 bases between them. CDR3 sequence reads: CASSTRTATDTQYF. The CDR3 DNA reads as TGTGCCAGCAGCACCCGGACAGCCACAGATACGCAGTATTTT.

The chain recombines TRBV5-5 with TRBJ1-5, with no clear D. Trimming left V 4 bases short and J 5 bases short, with 10 bases between. The germline gives CDR1 SGHKS, CDR2 YYEKEE (reference sequence). The CDR3 is 13 amino acids. The CDR3 DNA sequence: TGTGCCAGCAGCCTTCTCAGCGATCAGCCCCAGCATTTT. Residues: CASSLLSDQPQHF.

With respect to this clone: Other DNA sequences from this sample encode an identical CDR3 as well. CDR3 DNA: TGTGCCAGCAGCCGGGACAGCTATGGCTACACCTTC. It translates to CASSRDSYGYTF. The V call is TRBV7-2, the J call TRBJ1-2, with 7 nucleotides matching TRBD1. The trim removed 5 bases at V and 4 bases at J, leaving 1 base unmatched. This CDR3 contains 12 residues. Germline V gene data show CDR1 as SGHTA and CDR2 as FQGNSA.

The gene calls are TRBV4-2 and TRBJ1-3, with no clear D. Trimming removed 0 bases at V and 0 bases at J, with 6 bases between. Per germline, CDR1 LGHNA and CDR2 YNFKEQ. This CDR3 is built from 15 residues. CDR3 nucleotide sequence: TGTGCCAGCAGCCAAGAGGTCGGCTCTGGAAACACCATATATTTT. Translating it yields CASSQEVGSGNTIYF.

The J gene is TRBJ2-1, the V gene TRBV10-3; 9 nucleotides match TRBD1. The junction had 11 bases not matched to a gene; V was cut back by 8 bases and J by 6 bases. The CDR3 length is 15 residues. Per germline, CDR1 ENHRY and CDR2 SYGVKD. The CDR3 protein is CAISERDRVFNEQFF. The CDR3 DNA is TGTGCCATCTCAGAGCGGGACAGGGTTTTCAATGAGCAGTTCTTC.

The chain couples TRBV28 to TRBJ1-2, with D maybe TRBD1 (5 bases). This CDR3 has 15 amino acids. Germline V CDR1 and CDR2: MDHEN, SYDVKM. V lost 6 bases and J lost 4, with 18 bases in between. CDR3 nucleotides: TGTGCCAGCAGACAGGATCCAACTACCGTCTATGGCTACACCTTC. Encoded protein: CASRQDPTTVYGYTF.